This T cell receptor beta chain was sequenced for a study of shared clonotypes between healthy human individuals. Study in general: Aged between 18 and 49, the donors were a couple of women and a few men.

Caucasian adults living in Nashville, Tennessee, provided all samples. As concerns this clone: Its antigen is undetermined.

Whole-study findings and limits: The four-donor shared clonotypes exceeded non-shared clonotypes in generation probability, with non-shared ones scoring lower.

V lost 5 bases and J lost 11, with 12 bases in between. Germline V gives CDR1 GTSNPN, CDR2 SVGIG (reference sequence). The CDR3 totals 11 residues. Some clones are missing from TCRdb's copy, which holds only in-frame ones; the method was immunoSEQ multiplex PCR. The sample consists of over 850,000 clones, about 84% of them appearing once. Sequencing input: memory CD4+ T cells from PBMCs. The subset is: CD45RA-negative fraction. This sequence was found in a man aged 18-30 years in good health. Some clones in this sample may be carry-over from other donors' samples. J is TRBJ1-4 and V is TRBV30; a possible D gene is TRBD1 (5 bases). CDR3 nucleotides: TGTGCCTGGGTCCAGGGTGAGAAACTGTTTTTT. Translation gives CAWVQGEKLFF.